This T cell receptor (beta chain) is drawn from a study of CD8 T cells in Susac syndrome. Findings of the study overall: It was acknowledged by the study that relatively few individuals were included in its TCR sequencing and HLA analysis.

RNA in amounts of about 0.45 to 1 ug was reverse transcribed with random hexamers. An immunoSEQ multiplex PCR generated amplified TCR beta CDR3 products spanning 54 Vbeta and 13 Jbeta. TCRdb passed the immunoSEQ multiplex PCR reads through MiXCR, listing each CDR3 protein once. The data contain about 160,000 distinct CDR3 sequences, 93% of them singletons. This clonotype was found once. Its specificity is not known. The CDR3 is 15 residues long. Trimming cost V 4 bases and J 2 bases; bases outside gene matches: 7. Germline CDR1 reads LGHDT; CDR2 reads YNNKEL (reference sequence). The chain recombines TRBV3-1 with TRBJ2-7; 8 bases agree with TRBD1. The origin of this receptor is a human donor in good health. Sequencing input: CD4+ T cells from PBMCs. Here the CDR3 reads CASSRGQAPTYEQYF. The CDR3 region has the DNA TGTGCCAGCAGCCGGGGACAGGCGCCCACCTACGAGCAGTACTTC.